The source of this TCR beta chain is a study of blood T cell repertoires in COVID-19. On the study more broadly: Sources were T cells, B-cell-depleted T cells, or PBMCs; the material itself was cDNA or gDNA.

As processed by the authors: The authors estimated nucleated cell counts from reference gene primer amplification. Only in-frame clones appear in the TCRdb table, and some are missing; sequencing was by immunoSEQ multiplex PCR. Clone size and the V and J calls come from that table; the DNA yielded D and trimming. The profile shows nearly 85,000 clones, about 83% of them singletons. The TCR sequence derives from an older woman with acute or convalescent COVID-19. Sequencing was performed on peripheral blood.

The CDR3 nucleotides are TGTGCCAGCAGCTCCGGCCGGGACAGGGACAATTCACCCCTCCACTTT. Translated, it gives CASSSGRDRDNSPLHF. This chain joins TRBV7-9 and TRBJ1-6; 9 bases agree with TRBD1. Germline V CDR1 and CDR2: SEHNR, FQNEAQ (reference sequence). Trimming at V came to 4 bases and at J to 7 bases, leaving 8 bases not matched to a gene. This CDR3 contains 16 residues.